In this sample, the clone carrying this T cell receptor beta chain turned up a few times. What it binds is not known. V was cut by 0 bases and J by 1 base, with 9 bases left in between. Germline V gene lookup returns CDR1 KGHSH and CDR2 LQKENI. This CDR3 spans 15 amino acids. Employing constant-segment primers, 5'RACE generated TCR alpha and TCR beta cDNA libraries bearing sample barcodes and UMIs. TCRdb re-derived calls from the 5' RACE reads in MiXCR, one entry per CDR3 protein. Among a few hundred thousand distinct CDR3 sequences, approximately 15% were seen once, and the ten largest hold around 24%. This sample was included in a study of T-cell memory formation after mild COVID-19. Study-wide results and limits: Specificity for SARS-CoV-2 was not confirmed among the second-wave clones peaking on day 37. Cross-reactive memory seemingly joined, as some responding clones were found in pre-infection memory.

The chain recombines TRBV18 with TRBJ2-5; D gene ambiguous. Sequencing was carried out using PBMCs or a T cell subset sorted from them (not recorded which). The clonotype originates from a man between 18 and 29 years old who had mild COVID-19 (a few samples of this study predate the infection). Cell type and time point are not known. CDR3 sequence (DNA): TGTGCCAGCTCACCACCTGGCAGCCTCCAAGAGACCCAGTACTTC. Amino acids: CASSPPGSLQETQYF.